The present T cell receptor beta chain was sequenced within a study of identical twins. General study findings and limits: Insertions were reduced in abundant cord blood beta clonotypes but not in memory repertoires.

As concerns this clonotype: Its antigen is not known.

The length of the CDR3 is 15 residues. The germline V gene has CDR1 KGHDR and CDR2 SFDVKD. Trimming cost V 4 bases and J 8 bases, with 17 bases left between them. TCRdb re-analysed the 5' RACE reads in MiXCR, keeping a single row per CDR3 protein. The sample carries 600,000 to 850,000 distinct CDR3 sequences, about 18% recorded once. The sample also formed part of further work on T cells expressing NK-cell markers. That paper notes: There were a few donors in whom these clonotypes also led the CD3+CD56-NKG2C+ fraction.

The receptor was derived from a woman aged 18 to 35 in good health. The chain has TRBV24-1 and TRBJ2-1; tentative D call: TRBD1 (6 bases). The sample consisted of PBMCs. The CDR3 DNA reads TGTGCCACCAGTGACCCCAGGGGTCCCGGGGATGAGCAGTTCTTC. This gives the protein CATSDPRGPGDEQFF.